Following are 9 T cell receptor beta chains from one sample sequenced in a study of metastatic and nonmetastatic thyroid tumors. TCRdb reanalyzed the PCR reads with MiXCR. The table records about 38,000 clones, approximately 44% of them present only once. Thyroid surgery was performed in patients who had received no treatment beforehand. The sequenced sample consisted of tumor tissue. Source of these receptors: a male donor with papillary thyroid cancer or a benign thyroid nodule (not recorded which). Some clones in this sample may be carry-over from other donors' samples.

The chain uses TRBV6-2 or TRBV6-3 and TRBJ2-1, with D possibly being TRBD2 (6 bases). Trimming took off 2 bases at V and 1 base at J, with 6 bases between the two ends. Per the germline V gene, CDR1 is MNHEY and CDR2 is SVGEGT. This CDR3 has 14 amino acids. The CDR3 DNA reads TGTGCCAGCAGTTACGGGGGGTCCTACAATGAGCAGTTCTTC. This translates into CASSYGGSYNEQFF.

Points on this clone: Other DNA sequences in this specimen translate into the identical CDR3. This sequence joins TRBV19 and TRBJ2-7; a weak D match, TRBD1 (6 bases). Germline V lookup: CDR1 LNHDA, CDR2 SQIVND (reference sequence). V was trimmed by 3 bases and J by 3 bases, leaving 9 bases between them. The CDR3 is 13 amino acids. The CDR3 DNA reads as TGTGCCAGTAGTATGCAGGGGAGCTACGAGCAGTACTTC. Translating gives CASSMQGSYEQYF.

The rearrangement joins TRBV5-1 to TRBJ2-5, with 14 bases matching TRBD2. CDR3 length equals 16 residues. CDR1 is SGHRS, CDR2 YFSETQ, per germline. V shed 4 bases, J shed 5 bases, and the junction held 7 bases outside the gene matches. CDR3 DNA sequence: TGCGCCAGCAGCGTCGGACTAGCGGGGGGTGACGAGACCCAGTACTTC. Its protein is CASSVGLAGGDETQYF.

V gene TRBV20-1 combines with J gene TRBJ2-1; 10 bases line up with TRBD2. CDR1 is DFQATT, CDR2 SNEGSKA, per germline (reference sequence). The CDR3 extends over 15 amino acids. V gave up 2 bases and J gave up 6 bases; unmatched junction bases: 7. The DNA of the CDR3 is TGCAGTGCTAGATTACTAGCGGGGAAGGTCAATGAGCAGTTCTTC. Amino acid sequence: CSARLLAGKVNEQFF.

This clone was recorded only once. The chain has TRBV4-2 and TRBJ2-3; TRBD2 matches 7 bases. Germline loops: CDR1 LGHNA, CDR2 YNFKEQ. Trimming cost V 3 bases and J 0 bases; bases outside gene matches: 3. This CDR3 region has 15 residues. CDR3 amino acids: CASSQRESSTDTQYF. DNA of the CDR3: TGTGCCAGCAGCCAGCGGGAGTCGAGCACAGATACGCAGTATTTT.

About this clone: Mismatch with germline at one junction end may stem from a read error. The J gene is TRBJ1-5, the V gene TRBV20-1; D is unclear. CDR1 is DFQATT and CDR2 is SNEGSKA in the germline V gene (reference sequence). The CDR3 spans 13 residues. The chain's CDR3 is CSARDTQNQPQHF. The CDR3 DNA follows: TGCAGTGCTCGAGACACCCAAAATCAGCCCCAGCATTTT.

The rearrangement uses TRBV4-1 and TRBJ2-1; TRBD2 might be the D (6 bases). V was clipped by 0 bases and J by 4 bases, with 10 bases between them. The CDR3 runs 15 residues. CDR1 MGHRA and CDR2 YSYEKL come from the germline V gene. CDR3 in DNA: TGCGCCAGCAGCCAAGACGGGCGGGAATACAATGAGCAGTTCTTC. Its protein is CASSQDGREYNEQFF.

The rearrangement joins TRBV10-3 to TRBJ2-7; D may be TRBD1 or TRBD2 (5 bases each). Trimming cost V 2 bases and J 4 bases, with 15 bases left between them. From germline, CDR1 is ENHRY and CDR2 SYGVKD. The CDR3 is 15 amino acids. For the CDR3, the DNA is TGTGCCATCAGTGAGAGGAGGACAAATGGGTACGAGCAGTACTTC. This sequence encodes CAISERRTNGYEQYF.

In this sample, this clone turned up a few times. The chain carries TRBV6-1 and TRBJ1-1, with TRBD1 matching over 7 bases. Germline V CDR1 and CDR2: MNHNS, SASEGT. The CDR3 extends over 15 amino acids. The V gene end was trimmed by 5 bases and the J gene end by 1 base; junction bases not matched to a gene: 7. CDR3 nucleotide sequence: TGTGCCAGCAGTAGTCAACAGGGGTGGAACACTGAAGCTTTCTTT. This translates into CASSSQQGWNTEAFF.